These T cell receptor beta chains were read from a single sample in a study of cytomegalovirus exposure and HLA in healthy donors. Libraries were prepared by immunoSEQ multiplex PCR; TCRdb keeps only in-frame clonotypes and omits some of them. This table has around 100,000 clones, around three quarters appearing once. Sequenced input: PBMCs. The origin of the receptors is a man between 50 and 59 years old in good health and CMV-seropositive. The conserved cysteine and the conserved F or W are not part of the CDR3 here.

v_gene,CDR3aa
TRBV27,ASSSSPVETQY
TRBV11-3,ASSLSSGAQPGELF
TRBV6-4,ASSDSPPGGGGTDTQY
TRBV27,ASSKAEVLYNEQF
TRBV5-6,ASSLDRANSPLH
TRBV9,ASSIQGSGNTIY
TRBV28,ASTSSNTEAF
TRBV2,ASSDTLPSYNEQF
TRBV7-2,ASSLLGGGEETQY
TRBV7-3,ASSISTGDPYNEQF
TRBV2,ASIRQPRNTGELF
TRBV5-6,ASSFGGAGGINTQY
TRBV2,ASSETSGGIAKNIQY
TRBV5-1,ASSSDRDNEKLF
TRBV6-5,ASRPRRDTEAF
TRBV9,ASSASGEDTIY
TRBV10-1,ASSRRDRRYNEQF
TRBV6-1,ASSEAWGQGADQPQH
TRBV6-1,ASPDREVNEQF
TRBV5-4,ASSQEWSGGATDTQY
TRBV6-4,ASSEWGLPQETQY
TRBV19,ASMVSPNYGYT
TRBV7-9,ASSLSIGEESY
TRBV30,AWSEGDTEAF
TRBV18,ASSPWSGEVEQF
TRBV5-4,ASSLRTGGIT